These 31 T cell receptor beta chains were all obtained from the same sample, sequenced in a study of prognosis after radiotherapy for stage I lung cancer. Multiplex PCR, run in two rounds, amplified TCR beta CDR3 from genomic DNA. It was primers specific to each TRBV and TRBJ gene that first-round PCR used. Using its own MiXCR run on the multiplex PCR reads, TCRdb lists one record per CDR3 protein. Among under 35,000 distinct CDR3 sequences listed, roughly 40% were seen once. Sequenced here: PBMCs, sampled before or after stereotactic body radiation therapy (not recorded which). Every receptor here comes from a donor over 45 with non-small cell lung cancer.

In regard to this clonotype: A single base separates this from a much larger clone, so it may be a read error. The V and J genes are TRBV19 and TRBJ2-7; possibly TRBD1 for D (6 bases). V was pared by 0 bases and J by 9 bases, with 18 bases between. Per the germline V gene, CDR1 is LNHDA and CDR2 is SQIVND (reference sequence). This CDR3 region has 15 residues. In nucleotides, the CDR3 is TGTGCCAGTAGTATAGAGGTACAGGGCGGAAGCGGGCAGTACTTC. Translation gives CASSIEVQGGSGQYF.

This clonotype has just one count. This chain links TRBV9 with TRBJ2-3; 11 bases fit TRBD2. CDR1 and CDR2 from the germline V gene are SGDLS and YYNGEE. The CDR3 has 16 residues. The V segment lost 0 bases and the J segment 4 bases; nucleotides outside the gene matches: 4. The CDR3 DNA sequence: TGTGCCAGCAGCGTAGGAGGACTAGCGGGTTCAGATACGCAGTATTTT. Amino acid sequence: CASSVGGLAGSDTQYF.

Details on this clonotype: Since a much larger clone is just one base distant, this may be a read error. The chain has TRBV7-2 and TRBJ2-5; TRBD1 might be the D (5 bases). The CDR3 is 13 residues long. V lost 5 bases and J 5 bases, leaving 12 bases between the germline ends. Germline CDR1 reads SGHTA; CDR2 reads FQGNSA. The CDR3 nucleotides read TGTGCCAGCAGCACAGTACAGGTCGAGACCCAGTACTTC. Its protein product is CASSTVQVETQYF.

A word on this clonotype: This probably arose from a read error, given a far larger clone one base away. V is TRBV6-4 and J is TRBJ1-5; a weak D match, TRBD1 (6 bases). Germline CDR1 MRHNA, CDR2 SNTAGT. The V gene lost 3 bases and the J gene lost 5 bases, with 14 bases spanning the gap. The CDR3 extends over 15 amino acids. The CDR3, as DNA: TGTGCCAGCAGTGAACCAGGACAGTACCATCAGCCCCAGCATTTT. Translated: CASSEPGQYHQPQHF.

This clonotype was observed at least ten times. The chain carries TRBV6-2 or TRBV6-3 and TRBJ2-1, with 9 bases that match TRBD1. V was pared by 4 bases and J by 4 bases, with 8 bases of the junction left unmatched. Germline assignment: CDR1 MNHEY and CDR2 SVGEGT. The CDR3 length is 16 residues. The chain's CDR3 is CASSSTPGQGYNEQFF. CDR3 coding DNA: TGTGCCAGCAGTTCCACACCGGGACAGGGATACAATGAGCAGTTCTTC.

This clonotype has a count of ten or more. The chain employs TRBV5-6 and TRBJ2-7, with TRBD1 matching 12 bases. Trimming removed 6 bases from V and 4 bases from J; junction bases left unmatched: 8. CDR1 is SGHDT and CDR2 is YYEEEE in the germline V gene. The CDR3 is made up of 15 amino acids. The CDR3 DNA is TGTGCCAGCATAAGACCGGGACAGGGGGCTTACGAGCAGTACTTC. Protein sequence: CASIRPGQGAYEQYF. The complete variable domain, with remaining parts taken from reference TRBV5-6 and TRBJ2-7, reads DAGVTQSPTHLIKTRGQQVTLRCSPKSGHDTVSWYQQALGQGPQFIFQYYEEEERQRGNFPDRFSGHQFPNYSSELNVNALLLGDSALYLCASIRPGQGAYEQYFGPGTRLTVT.

V gene TRBV11-3 combines with J gene TRBJ2-3; no definite D call. The germline V gene has CDR1 SGHNT and CDR2 YENEEA. This CDR3 spans 13 amino acids. V was cut by 2 bases and J by 5 bases, with 8 bases left in between. CDR3 loop: CASSLYLGDTQYF. The CDR3 DNA is TGTGCCAGCAGCTTATATCTGGGAGATACGCAGTATTTT.

This clonotype was counted a single time. A single base separates this from a much larger clone, so it may be a read error. The genes are TRBV7-3 and TRBJ2-1; TRBD1 is a possible D gene (6 bases). The germline V gene encodes CDR1 SGHTA and CDR2 FQGTGA. The germline V and J ends were trimmed by 5 bases and 8 bases, with 10 bases remaining between them. CDR3 length equals 12 residues. CDR3 amino acids: CASSRQVHEQFF. The CDR3, as DNA: TGTGCCAGCAGCCGACAGGTCCATGAGCAGTTCTTC.

This clonotype came up many times. The V and J genes are TRBV12-3 or TRBV12-4 and TRBJ2-4; D is perhaps TRBD1 or TRBD2 (5 bases each). This CDR3 has 15 amino acids. Trimming took 6 bases from V and 9 from J, leaving 21 bases between them. In DNA, the CDR3 is TGTGCCAGCAGCTCACCCCCCGGGGTTGGGGGCATTCAGTACTTC. Amino acid sequence: CASSSPPGVGGIQYF.

In this sample, this clonotype turned up once. The V gene is TRBV7-9, the J gene TRBJ2-7; maybe TRBD2 (5 bases). V was cut by 0 bases and J by 2 bases, with 11 bases left in between. CDR3 size: 15 residues. From germline, CDR1 is SEHNR and CDR2 FQNEAQ (reference sequence). The CDR3 sequence is CASSLAEGATYEQYF. CDR3 DNA: TGTGCCAGCAGCTTAGCTGAGGGCGCCACCTACGAGCAGTACTTC.

This clonotype appeared many times. This chain uses TRBV5-4 with TRBJ2-7; 11 positions agree with TRBD2. Germline V gene sequence: CDR1 SGHNT, CDR2 YYREEE (reference sequence). V was clipped by 4 bases and J by 4 bases; unmatched bases: 7. The CDR3 is made up of 15 amino acids. The CDR3 loop reads CASSPGLAELYEQYF. The CDR3 region has the DNA TGTGCCAGCAGCCCGGGACTAGCGGAGCTGTACGAGCAGTACTTC.

This clonotype was recorded only once. A far larger clone is just one base off, so this is likely a read error. The chain joins TRBV6-9 to TRBJ2-7; possible D gene TRBD1, 5 bases. Germline assignment: CDR1 MNHGY and CDR2 SVAAGI. V gave up 10 bases and J gave up 1 base, with 17 bases separating them. The CDR3 extends over 14 amino acids. CDR3 in DNA: TGTGCCACTACTCAGGACATGGGTTCCTACGAGCAGTACTTC. The encoded protein is CATTQDMGSYEQYF.

This clonotype was detected only a few times. The rearrangement uses TRBV19 and TRBJ1-1; no reliable D call. The CDR3 covers 12 residues. The V end lost 0 bases, the J end lost 7 bases, and 6 bases lay between the germline ends. Per germline, CDR1 LNHDA and CDR2 SQIVND (reference sequence). CDR3 bases: TGTGCCAGTAGTATAGAAGGGCTTGAAGCTTTCTTT. It specifies CASSIEGLEAFF.

This chain uses TRBV19 with TRBJ1-5; D not certain. In germline, CDR1 is LNHDA, CDR2 SQIVND (reference sequence). V was clipped by 5 bases and J by 7 bases, with 9 bases between them. The CDR3 length is 12 residues. The CDR3 nucleotides are TGTGCCAGTAGTTTGGGGAGGCAGCCCCAGCATTTT. This encodes CASSLGRQPQHF.

This clonotype was recorded many times. The CDR3: CASSISSGGSLTQYF. CDR3 coding DNA: TGTGCCAGCAGTATTTCTAGCGGGGGGTCGCTGACCCAGTACTTC. The rearrangement links TRBV12-3 or TRBV12-4 to TRBJ2-5; TRBD2 matches at 11 bases. J gave up 7 bases and V 5 bases, and 9 bases lay outside the gene matches. This CDR3 is 15 amino acids long.

On this clonotype: At one end the junction does not follow the germline gene, possibly because of a read error. The chain couples TRBV20-1 to TRBJ2-7, with TRBD2 as a possible D gene (5 bases). CDR3 size: 14 residues. Looked up from germline, CDR1 is DFQATT and CDR2 is SNEGSKA (reference sequence). The CDR3 coding sequence is TGCAGTGCTAGAGGACGACGGAGGCACTACGAGAAGTACTTC. It yields the protein CSARGRRRHYEKYF.

This clonotype was detected many times. The chain joins TRBV6-2 or TRBV6-3 to TRBJ2-3; 8 bases fit TRBD2. The trim removed 7 bases at V and 1 base at J, leaving 1 base unmatched. CDR3 length: 13 amino acids. Germline CDR1 and CDR2: MNHEY and SVGEGT. CDR3: CASISGGTDTQYF. In DNA form, the CDR3 reads TGTGCCAGCATTAGCGGGGGCACAGATACGCAGTATTTT.

This chain links TRBV6-2 or TRBV6-3 with TRBJ1-5; no firm D call. The V end lost 0 bases, the J end lost 8 bases, and 8 bases lay between the germline ends. The CDR3 has 13 amino acids. Germline loops: CDR1 MNHEY, CDR2 SVGEGT. As DNA, the CDR3 is TGTGCCAGCAGTTACTCAGGGAAAGAGCCCCAGCATTTT. Protein: CASSYSGKEPQHF.

This clonotype is medium-sized. The chain recombines TRBV15 with TRBJ2-1; TRBD2 agrees at 7 bases. CDR1 and CDR2 (germline): LNHNV, YYDKDF (reference sequence). The CDR3 covers 14 residues. Trimming cost V 6 bases and J 10 bases; bases outside gene matches: 12. CDR3 in amino acids: CATSQGGSIGEQFF. The CDR3 DNA follows: TGTGCCACCAGTCAAGGCGGGAGCATAGGGGAGCAGTTCTTC.

About this clonotype itself: A read error may produce the germline difference seen at one junction end. This chain connects TRBV7-8 to TRBJ1-5; 7 bases are a match to TRBD1. CDR3 length: 13 amino acids. Germline loops: CDR1 SGHVS, CDR2 FQNEAQ. The DNA for the CDR3 is TGTGCAAGCAGCCCGGGACAGCTTCAGACCCAGCATTTT. Its translation is CASSPGQLQTQHF.

In the case of this clonotype: At one boundary the junction diverges from the germline segment, which might be a read error. The genes are TRBV28 and TRBJ2-7, with D possibly being TRBD1 (5 bases). The CDR3 totals 12 residues. Looked up from germline, CDR1 is MDHEN and CDR2 is SYDVKM. CDR3 residues: CASTTYRSEFRF. The CDR3 DNA follows: TGTGCCAGCACTACTTACAGGAGTGAATTTCGCTTC.

The chain recombines TRBV12-3 or TRBV12-4 with TRBJ2-7; D uncertain. With 2 bases removed from V and 0 bases from J, the gap between germline ends came to 11 bases. The CDR3 runs to 15 residues. The CDR3 DNA reads TGTGCCAGCAGTTTATGGGCCGGAGTCTCCTACGAGCAGTACTTC. It encodes CASSLWAGVSYEQYF.

This clonotype has only a few counts. Possible read error: a much larger clone is one base away. V is TRBV4-1 and J is TRBJ2-1; 7 bases are a match to TRBD1. Germline values: CDR1 MGHRA, CDR2 YSYEKL. V was clipped by 4 bases and J by 2 bases; unmatched bases: 5. The length of the CDR3 is 15 residues. As DNA, the CDR3 is TGCGCCAGCAGCCTTATCCAGGGGGCCTACAATGAGCAGTTCTTC. Translated, it gives CASSLIQGAYNEQFF.

This chain joins TRBV19 and TRBJ2-3; unclear D gene. This CDR3 region has 18 residues. In germline, CDR1 is LNHDA, CDR2 SQIVND (reference sequence). The V end was cut by 3 bases, the J end by 1 base, with 20 bases between. The CDR3 here is CASSMWARGGGGTDTQYF. DNA for the CDR3: TGTGCCAGTAGTATGTGGGCTAGAGGTGGTGGTGGCACAGATACGCAGTATTTT. Complete variable domain (other parts from reference TRBV19 and TRBJ2-3): DGGITQSPKYLFRKEGQNVTLSCEQNLNHDAMYWYRQDPGQGLRLIYYSQIVNDFQKGDIAEGYSVSREKKESFPLTVTSAQKNPTAFYLCASSMWARGGGGTDTQYFGPGTRLTVL.

This clonotype was observed a handful of times. J is TRBJ2-7 and V is TRBV5-4; D uncertain. Per the germline V gene, CDR1 is SGHNT and CDR2 is YYREEE (reference sequence). The CDR3 has 13 amino acids. V was cut by 4 bases and J by 3 bases, with 11 bases left in between. DNA for the CDR3: TGTGCCAGCAGCGGGGATGAAATCTACGAGCAGTACTTC. Translated, it gives CASSGDEIYEQYF.

This clonotype occurred many times. The chain is built from TRBV5-1 and TRBJ2-2; TRBD1 agrees at 8 bases. Trimming cost V 1 base and J 0 bases; bases outside gene matches: 2. Germline CDR1 is SGHRS and CDR2 is YFSETQ. The CDR3 covers 16 residues. CDR3 nucleotides: TGCGCCAGCAGCTTGCACAGGGGGACGAACACCGGGGAGCTGTTTTTT. Its translation is CASSLHRGTNTGELFF.

This clonotype has a count of ten or more. The chain employs TRBV2 and TRBJ1-2, with D uncertain. Germline-derived CDR1 and CDR2 are SNHLY and FYNNEI. The V end was cut by 2 bases, the J end by 4 bases, with 11 bases between. The CDR3 contains 14 residues. The CDR3 DNA reads as TGTGCCAGCAGTGAACCAGGAGAGAGCTATGGCTACACCTTC. As protein: CASSEPGESYGYTF.

This clonotype was counted many times. V usage is TRBV6-1 and J usage is TRBJ1-5; D remains unclear. The CDR3 is 14 amino acids. The V and J ends lost 1 base and 4 bases respectively, with 8 bases between them. The germline CDR1 and CDR2 sequences are MNHNS and SASEGT. The CDR3 DNA reads TGTGCCAGCAGTGAAGGCGGCCGTAATCAGCCCCAGCATTTT. This codes for CASSEGGRNQPQHF.

Concerning this clonotype itself: A single base separates this from a much larger clone, so it may be a read error. The rearrangement links TRBV20-1 to TRBJ2-7; 10 bases are shared with TRBD2. The CDR3 runs 17 residues. Germline lookup yields CDR1 DFQATT and CDR2 SNEGSKA (reference sequence). With V trimmed by 5 bases and J by 3 bases, 16 bases remained unmatched. CDR3 nucleotides: TGCAGTGCTCGCGAAACCTGGACTAGCGGATATAACTACGAGCAGTACTTC. Translated, it gives CSARETWTSGYNYEQYF.

This clonotype was counted ten times or more. The V gene is TRBV30, the J gene TRBJ2-3; maybe TRBD2 (6 bases). Germline-derived CDR1 and CDR2 are GTSNPN and SVGIG (reference sequence). V was cut by 0 bases and J by 3 bases, with 13 bases left in between. The CDR3 length is 15 residues. For the CDR3, the DNA is TGTGCCTGGAGTGTAAGTCTAGCGAGGACAGATACGCAGTATTTT. Protein product: CAWSVSLARTDTQYF.

Of note for this clonotype: A far larger clone is a single base away, which makes a read error likely. The chain recombines TRBV6-8 with TRBJ2-1; TRBD2 matches 9 bases. The CDR3 loop spans 18 amino acids. Germline V gene sequence: CDR1 MNHGY, CDR2 SAAAGT. V lost 2 bases to trimming and J lost 4 bases; unmatched junction nucleotides: 12. DNA of the CDR3: TGTGCCAGCAGTTACCCGACGACGGGACTAGCCTTATACAATGAGCAGTTCTTC. It yields the protein CASSYPTTGLALYNEQFF.